This section outlines one T cell receptor beta chain sequence together with its context. As yet, its antigen is unknown. As for treatment: 19 received Ad26.COV2.S at low or high dose, single or two shots; about 5 received placebo; per-sample allocation not given. Collection of samples fell on day 63 after the first vaccine or placebo injection. This sample is drawn from a study of Ad26.COV2.S vaccination and SARS-CoV-2 variants. The wider study: Vaccine-arm donor from the placebo-controlled COV1001 Ad26.COV2.S trial. Findings and caveats of the study: Total responses of T cells may have been underestimated by the analyses of TCR breadth and depth.

Assay used: immunoSEQ multiplex PCR; TCRdb lists only in-frame clones, some missing. Here the sample spans about 350,000 clones, 88% being singletons. Trimming took 4 bases from V and 12 from J, leaving 12 bases between them. The CDR3 totals 11 residues. CDR1 is MNHNY and CDR2 is SVGAGI in the germline V gene (reference sequence). The sample was peripheral blood, taken in a trial of Ad26.COV2.S vaccine versus placebo. The source of this sequence is a person aged 18-65 years who received the Ad26.COV2.S COVID-19 vaccine or a placebo. The chain employs TRBV6-6 and TRBJ1-1; D may be TRBD1 (6 bases). This CDR3 is CASSFGTLSFF. The CDR3 nucleotides read TGTGCCAGCAGTTTCGGGACATTGTCTTTCTTT.